A selection of T cell receptor beta chains follows, all from one sample in a study of control samples from healthy donors and cancer patients. Data came from immunoSEQ multiplex PCR; TCRdb stores just in-frame clones and leaves some out. The table lists 120,000 to 150,000 clones, roughly nine tenths of them singletons, with just over 8.5% in the top ten. The source material was blood. These receptors were obtained from a woman under 40 in good health. Both conserved end residues are part of each CDR3. The D gene is left open where the match is weak. Expanded clones are given a class, and other clones once, few, many or no size at all.

J: TRBJ2-5; V: TRBV29-1; D: .; size: .; length: 14; CDR3: CSVVPGLVRETQYF; DNA: TGCAGCGTCGTACCGGGGCTAGTGAGGGAGACCCAGTACTTC
J: TRBJ2-7; V: TRBV5-6; D: TRBD2; size: .; length: 14; CDR3: CASSIAGASYEQYF; DNA: TGTGCCAGCAGCATAGCGGGAGCCTCCTACGAGCAGTACTTC
J: TRBJ2-7; V: TRBV29-1; D: .; size: .; length: 13; CDR3: CSASPGVPSEQYF; DNA: TGCAGCGCTTCACCAGGGGTCCCCTCCGAGCAGTACTTC
J: TRBJ2-1; V: TRBV23-1; D: TRBD1; size: .; length: 14; CDR3: CASYGTGPYNEQFF; DNA: TGCGCCAGCTATGGGACAGGGCCCTACAATGAGCAGTTCTTC
J: TRBJ2-1; V: TRBV10-1; D: TRBD2; size: .; length: 15; CDR3: CASSEPTSGRDEQFF; DNA: TGCGCCAGCAGTGAGCCGACTAGCGGGAGGGATGAGCAGTTCTTC
J: TRBJ1-1; V: TRBV3-1/TRBV3-2; D: .; size: .; length: 14; CDR3: CASSQAGVGTEAFF; DNA: TGTGCCAGCAGCCAAGCAGGGGTGGGCACTGAAGCTTTCTTT
J: TRBJ1-1; V: TRBV5-5; D: .; size: few; length: 15; CDR3: CASSLDDRMNTEAFF; DNA: TGTGCCAGCAGCTTGGATGACAGGATGAACACTGAAGCTTTCTTT
J: TRBJ1-2; V: TRBV5-1; D: .; size: .; length: 14; CDR3: CASSSRGSDYGYTF; DNA: TGCGCCAGCAGCTCCCGGGGCTCGGACTATGGCTACACCTTC
J: TRBJ2-1; V: TRBV12-3/TRBV12-4; D: .; size: once; length: 13; CDR3: CASRLAGREEQFF; DNA: TGTGCCAGCAGATTAGCAGGTCGCGAAGAGCAGTTCTTC
J: TRBJ2-4; V: TRBV7-2; D: .; size: .; length: 14; CDR3: CASSRLGGDYIQYF; DNA: TGTGCCAGCAGCCGCCTCGGCGGAGATTACATTCAGTACTTC
J: TRBJ2-1; V: TRBV5-1; D: .; size: .; length: 15; CDR3: CASTDQRALRGEQFF; DNA: TGCGCCAGCACCGACCAGCGGGCCCTACGCGGTGAGCAGTTCTTC
J: TRBJ1-3; V: TRBV18; D: .; size: .; length: 15; CDR3: CASSSRQVSGNTIYF; DNA: TGTGCCAGCTCATCGAGACAGGTCTCTGGAAACACCATATATTTT
J: TRBJ1-4; V: TRBV6-5; D: .; size: .; length: 15; CDR3: CASSYSGTAGEKLFF; DNA: TGTGCCAGCAGTTACTCCGGGACGGCCGGTGAAAAACTGTTTTTT